This T cell receptor (beta chain) is drawn from a study of T cell responses to AZD1222 COVID-19 vaccine. Trimming removed 7 bases at V and 0 bases at J, with 13 bases between. This CDR3 has 15 residues. CDR1 MDHEN and CDR2 SYDVKM come from the germline V gene. Some clones are missing from TCRdb's copy, which holds only in-frame ones; the method was immunoSEQ multiplex PCR. The data show 140,000 to 150,000 clones, approximately 89% seen once. This clone was observed once. What it binds is unknown. It was second doses at about 4 or about 12 weeks that were pooled. Study-level results: Among vaccine-associated CD4 TCRs, coverage spanned spike, with dominance at 160-218 and 743-854. The donor cohort was predominantly white British with a female majority, and clonal diversity may have been underestimated. Reports say nearly half of spike-specific TCRs go after unmutated variant regions.

The specimen was peripheral blood, collected 28 days after the second AZD1222 dose. The chain has TRBV28 and TRBJ1-5; D gene uncertain. This TCR came from an adult who received the AZD1222 COVID-19 vaccine. CDR3 nucleotides: TGTGCCAGCAAGCGAGGACTCTCTAGCAATCAGCCCCAGCATTTT. Its translation: CASKRGLSSNQPQHF.